Sequencing of this TCR beta chain was carried out in a study of CD8 T cells in Susac syndrome. Germline V gene sequence: CDR1 SGHTA, CDR2 FQGNSA. The V segment lost 3 bases and the J segment 1 base; nucleotides outside the gene matches: 4. CDR3 size: 16 residues. Reverse transcription used roughly 0.45 to 1 ug RNA and random hexamers. MiXCR, applied by TCRdb to the immunoSEQ multiplex PCR reads, yields one record per CDR3 protein. The top ten hold 0.08% of the sample, which has about 150,000 distinct CDR3 sequences, just over 90% seen once. The control participants were healthy donors, and these controls were matched with respect to both age and sex.

This chain connects TRBV7-2 to TRBJ2-1; 9 bases line up with TRBD2. The TCR originated in a human donor in good health. Material: CD4+ T cells from PBMCs. CDR3 protein: CASSLSSGNSYNEQFF. Written as DNA, the CDR3 is TGTGCCAGCAGCTTGTCTAGCGGGAATTCCTACAATGAGCAGTTCTTC.